This paragraph covers one T cell receptor (beta chain) sequence. This clonotype was recorded many times. No antigen is known for it. Base qualities are missing; no much larger clone stands one base away. This entry is derived from a study of T-cell reconstitution after alpha-beta-depleted transplantation in children (dated by TCRdb to 2016 to 2017). Describing the broader study: Using TCR repertoire profiling, the study quantitatively followed how T-cell immune reconstitution unfolded in children after TCRalphabeta/CD19-depleted allogeneic hematopoietic cell transplantation.

Taken from cysteine to phenylalanine, the CDR3 has 14 residues. Left in the record is the CDR3 DNA by itself, 42 bases read in frame from the first base. CDR1 and CDR2 (KGHSH, LQKENI) derive from the germline V gene. V lost 4 bases and J lost 5 bases; the stretch between them is 11 bases long. The library was built by means of PCR. The sequencer listed for this sample is Illumina HiSeq 2500. TCR libraries were prepared with molecular barcoding, using unique molecular identifiers to normalize TCRbeta repertoire quantification. The public reads were reprocessed in TCRdb via fastp at Q25 and MiXCR, keeping in-frame beta chains. All rows with the same CDR3 protein become a single entry with the most common DNA and genes. Within this sample are some 200,000 distinct CDR3 sequences, with about 6.4% of them counted one time only. Together, the top ten hold more than 2.5% of the sample.

The sequenced sample was PBMCs from the stem cell graft donor, obtained from the stem cell graft. The chain is encoded by TRBV18 joined to TRBJ2-2, and TRBD1 may be the D gene, going by 5 matching bases. This receptor was obtained from a human donor who donated a stem cell graft to a child with Wiskott-Aldrich syndrome. CDR3 reads: CASSLDRLTGELFF. The DNA sequence follows: TGTGCCAGCTCACTCGACAGATTGACCGGGGAGCTGTTTTTT.